The entry that follows covers one TCR beta chain sequence. This entry is derived from a study of CD8 T cells in Susac syndrome. About the research overall: The sequenced Susac syndrome patients comprised five or six with active disease and roughly eight in remission. At blood draw, Susac syndrome patients were therapy-naive, on corticosteroids, or on intravenous immunoglobulin alone.

Random hexamers served to reverse transcribe about 0.45 to 1 ug RNA. TCRdb re-called the immunoSEQ multiplex PCR reads with MiXCR, one entry per CDR3 protein. The sample lists approximately 190,000 distinct CDR3 sequences; around 93% were seen once. From germline, CDR1 is LGHDT and CDR2 YNNKEL (reference sequence). V was trimmed by 4 bases and J by 2 bases, leaving 12 bases between them. The CDR3 sequence is 15 residues long. TCR beta sequences were obtained from blood CD8+ and CD4+ T cells. The sample taken for sequencing was CD8+ T cells from PBMCs. The receptor comes from a human donor with Susac syndrome. The rearrangement uses TRBV3-1 and TRBJ2-1; weak D call: TRBD2 (7 bases). DNA for the CDR3: TGTGCCAGCAGCCCCGGCGGGGGCACCTACAATGAGCAGTTCTTC. Its protein product is CASSPGGGTYNEQFF.